This T cell receptor (beta chain) emerged from a study of vaccination and CD4 T cells after COVID-19. Study background: The stimulating agents, overlapping spike peptides, came from SARS-CoV-2, HCoV-NL63, HCoV-OC43 and HCoV-229E. The authors gave control cultures a CEFX pool, an HIV-1 Nef pool, or no peptide.

As to treatment: approximately 9-day PBMC culture with coronavirus spike peptide pools or control peptides (ViraFEST assay). The unexposed donor provided CD4+ T cells, which were taken before the COVID-19 pandemic (2011-2018). A word on this clonotype: Its antigen is unknown.

The CDR3 is 11 amino acids. V dropped 7 bases and J dropped 8 bases, with 11 bases sitting between them. Cultured CD4+ T cells had their DNA profiled by the Oncomine TCR Beta short-read assay. Investigators isolated genomic DNA from cultured CD4+ T cells. TCRdb re-derived calls from the PCR reads in MiXCR, one entry per CDR3 protein. The table has about 5,600 distinct CDR3 sequences, approximately 40% seen once. The study, taken as a whole, reports: Rising from about 20 to 38, the median of SARS-CoV-2-reactive clonotypes did not change significantly.

The chain couples TRBV12-3 or TRBV12-4 to TRBJ1-1; the D is unclear. The origin of this receptor is a human donor in good health. Sequenced input: CD4+ T cells from blood, cultured in vitro. CDR3 loop: CASTPLSEAFF. The CDR3 region has the DNA TGTGCCAGCACCCCCTTGAGCGAAGCTTTCTTT.